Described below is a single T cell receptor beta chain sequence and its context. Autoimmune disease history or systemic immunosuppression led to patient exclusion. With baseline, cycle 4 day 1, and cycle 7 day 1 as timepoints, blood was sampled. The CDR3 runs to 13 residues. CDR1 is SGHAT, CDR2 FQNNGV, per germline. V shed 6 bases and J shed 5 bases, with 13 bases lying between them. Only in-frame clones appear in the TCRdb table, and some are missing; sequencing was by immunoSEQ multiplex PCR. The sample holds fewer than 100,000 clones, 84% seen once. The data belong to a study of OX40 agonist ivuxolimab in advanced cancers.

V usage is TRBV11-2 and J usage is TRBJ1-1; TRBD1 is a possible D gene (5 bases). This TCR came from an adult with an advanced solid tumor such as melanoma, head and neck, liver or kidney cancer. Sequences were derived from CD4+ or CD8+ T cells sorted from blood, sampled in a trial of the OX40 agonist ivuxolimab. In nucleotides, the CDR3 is TGTGCCAGCAGGTTAACAAGGACAACTGAAGCTTTCTTT. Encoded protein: CASRLTRTTEAFF.